This paragraph covers one T cell receptor (beta chain) sequence. Germline lookup yields CDR1 SGHVS and CDR2 FQNEAQ. Trimming took off 1 base at V and 10 bases at J, with 11 bases between the two ends. The CDR3 runs 14 residues. The sample originates from a study of blood T cell repertoires in COVID-19. While infection was still active, Seattle patients were enrolled and then followed longitudinally. In the study's own analysis: Estimated nucleated cell counts came from reference gene primer amplification. This table comes from immunoSEQ multiplex PCR, and its TCRdb copy is limited to in-frame clones, with some not included. That table gives V, J and clone size, and the DNA gave D and trimming. The table records approximately 170,000 clones, 70% to 90% of them present only once.

The TCR sequence derives from a man older than 75 with COVID-19, enrolled during active disease. Sequenced input: peripheral blood. This chain joins TRBV7-8 and TRBJ1-6; unclear D gene. CDR3 protein: CASSLGNLESPLHF. CDR3 nucleotides: TGTGCCAGCAGCTTAGGGAACCTAGAATCACCCCTCCACTTT.